The clone carrying this T cell receptor beta chain was observed many times. Those patients picked for sequencing had displayed CD8+CD57+ cell expansion on flow cytometry. This sample is drawn from a study of CD8+CD57+ T cells in acquired aplastic anemia. Per the germline V gene, CDR1 is SEHNR and CDR2 is FQNEAQ (reference sequence). The CDR3 is 16 residues long. Trimming took off 5 bases at V and 0 bases at J, with 13 bases between the two ends. According to the study, genomic DNA was the template for TCR beta VDJ and CDR3 profiling. TCRdb re-called the reads through MiXCR, storing one row per CDR3 protein. The profile shows over 150,000 distinct CDR3 sequences, roughly 50% of them singletons.

The genes are TRBV7-9 and TRBJ1-4; no clear D. The source is a human donor with aplastic anemia. The sequencing sample was made of sorted CD4+, CD8+, or CD8+CD57+ T cells (not recorded which) from PBMCs. The CDR3, as DNA: TGTGCCAGCAGCCGTCTTACTGTCGCAACTAATGAAAAACTGTTTTTT. Amino acid sequence: CASSRLTVATNEKLFF. Full variable domain (remainder filled in from reference TRBV7-9 and TRBJ1-4): DTGVSQNPRHKITKRGQNVTFRCDPISEHNRLYWYRQTLGQGPEFLTYFQNEAQLEKSRLLSDRFSAERPKGSFSTLEIQRTEQGDSAMYLCASSRLTVATNEKLFFGSGTQLSVL.